The next 18 T cell receptor beta chains were all read from a single sample in a study of T-cell reconstitution after alpha-beta-depleted transplantation in children. Unique molecular identifiers were incorporated during preparation of the TCRbeta library. TCRdb recomputed calls from the PCR reads with MiXCR, one row per CDR3 protein. The data contain 400,000 to 500,000 distinct CDR3 sequences, roughly a tenth of them seen just once; the ten biggest clones take up approximately 5%. The input for sequencing was PBMCs from the stem cell graft donor, taken from the stem cell graft. All receptors come from a human donor who donated a stem cell graft to a child with acute myeloid leukemia.

This clonotype was seen a handful of times. V gene TRBV5-6 combines with J gene TRBJ1-2; the D gene is possibly TRBD1 (6 bases). CDR3 size: 13 residues. Between the trimmed V and J ends, which lost 2 bases and 7 bases, there was a span of 12 bases. Per germline, CDR1 SGHDT and CDR2 YYEEEE. The CDR3 here is CASSLHRAGGYTF. In DNA, the CDR3 is TGTGCCAGCAGCTTACACAGGGCGGGTGGCTACACCTTC. The full variable domain, its missing parts supplied by reference TRBV5-6 and TRBJ1-2, is DAGVTQSPTHLIKTRGQQVTLRCSPKSGHDTVSWYQQALGQGPQFIFQYYEEEERQRGNFPDRFSGHQFPNYSSELNVNALLLGDSALYLCASSLHRAGGYTFGSGTRLTVV.

This clonotype was observed a few times. The chain couples TRBV23-1 to TRBJ2-6; maybe TRBD2 (5 bases). TRBV23-1 is designated an ORF whose function remains uncertain. There are 16 residues in the CDR3. V was pared by 2 bases and J by 4 bases, with 12 bases between. This CDR3 reads CASSQPSGVGANVLTF. CDR3 bases: TGCGCCAGCAGTCAACCCTCCGGGGTCGGGGCCAACGTCCTGACTTTC.

This chain uses TRBV20-1 with TRBJ1-4; 10 bases are a match to TRBD1. Germline V gene lookup returns CDR1 DFQATT and CDR2 SNEGSKA (reference sequence). The CDR3 loop spans 17 amino acids. The V segment lost 7 bases and the J segment 6 bases; nucleotides outside the gene matches: 17. CDR3 DNA: TGCAGTGTAAGAGAAGCCGGGACAGGGGATAATTATGAAAAACTGTTTTTT. It is translated as CSVREAGTGDNYEKLFF.

The V call is TRBV5-1, the J call TRBJ2-3, with D perhaps assigned TRBD1 or TRBD2 (6 bases each). CDR1 and CDR2 (germline): SGHRS, YFSETQ. Deletions cut 4 bases from V and 2 bases from J, with 17 bases between. This CDR3 comprises 16 residues. The CDR3 spells CASSRLWGASTDTQYF. In DNA, the CDR3 is TGCGCCAGCAGCCGTCTCTGGGGGGCCTCCACAGATACGCAGTATTTT.

Worth noting for this clonotype: Since a much larger clone is just one base distant, this may be a read error. This sequence joins TRBV21-1 and TRBJ2-3; the table's D call of TRBD2 was not tested on the DNA. TRBV21-1 is listed as a pseudogene. The CDR3 totals 17 residues. CDR3 amino acids: CASGPGVGGAHTDTQYF. The CDR3 nucleotides read TGTGCCAGCGGCCCTGGGGTCGGCGGGGCCCACACAGATACGCAGTATTTT.

This clonotype was seen more than once but under ten times. This chain links TRBV19 with TRBJ1-1; unclear D gene. Germline V CDR1 and CDR2: LNHDA, SQIVND (reference sequence). The CDR3 sequence is 14 residues long. Deletions cut 1 base from V and 1 base from J, with 7 bases between. CDR3 in DNA: TGTGCCAGTAGTATAGTTCACGCGAACACTGAAGCTTTCTTT. Translating it yields CASSIVHANTEAFF.

The chain employs TRBV2 and TRBJ2-1, with D possibly matching TRBD2 (5 bases). V was shortened by 11 bases and J by 8 bases, with 16 bases between the two germline ends. From germline, CDR1 is SNHLY and CDR2 FYNNEI. The CDR3 is 12 residues long. CDR3 DNA: TGTGCCGGTCACATAGGAGGCGATGAGCAGTTCTTC. Protein sequence: CAGHIGGDEQFF.

The chain recombines TRBV20-1 with TRBJ2-1; 10 nucleotides agree with TRBD1. The CDR3 is 15 residues long. Germline V CDR1 and CDR2: DFQATT, SNEGSKA (reference sequence). V gave up 6 bases and J gave up 8 bases; unmatched junction bases: 13. CDR3 residues: CSAGSRDRGMDEQFF. CDR3 DNA sequence: TGCAGTGCCGGTTCGCGGGACAGGGGAATGGATGAGCAGTTCTTC.

In this sample, this clonotype turned up many times. The chain uses TRBV7-9 and TRBJ1-3; 8 nucleotides match TRBD1. J lost 6 bases, V lost 5 bases, and 9 bases had no gene match. CDR3 size: 15 residues. Looked up from germline, CDR1 is SEHNR and CDR2 is FQNEAQ (reference sequence). For the CDR3, the DNA is TGTGCCAGCAGCGATTCGGACAGGGCCCAAAACACCATATATTTT. Translation gives CASSDSDRAQNTIYF. Full variable domain (rest looked up from reference TRBV7-9 and TRBJ1-3): DTGVSQNPRHKITKRGQNVTFRCDPISEHNRLYWYRQTLGQGPEFLTYFQNEAQLEKSRLLSDRFSAERPKGSFSTLEIQRTEQGDSAMYLCASSDSDRAQNTIYFGEGSWLTVV.

The chain joins TRBV27 to TRBJ2-1, with 10 bases that match TRBD2. CDR3 length: 16 amino acids. The germline gives CDR1 MNHEY, CDR2 SMNVEV (reference sequence). After removal of 7 bases from V and 0 bases from J, the junction contained 6 bases not matched to a gene. CDR3 DNA sequence: TGTGCCAGCACTATTAGCGGGAGGCCCTCCTACAATGAGCAGTTCTTC. Translating it yields CASTISGRPSYNEQFF.

The rearrangement uses TRBV7-2 and TRBJ1-2; possible D gene TRBD1, 5 bases. The V end was cut by 2 bases, the J end by 8 bases, with 12 bases between. There are 13 residues in the CDR3. Germline CDR1 SGHTA, CDR2 FQGNSA. In DNA, the CDR3 is TGTGCCAGCAGCTTAATGGGCAGGGTGGGCTACACCTTC. This translates into CASSLMGRVGYTF.

This clonotype was detected many times. The chain links TRBV3-1 to TRBJ2-7, with 10 bases lining up with TRBD1. CDR1 is LGHDT and CDR2 is YNNKEL in the germline V gene (reference sequence). The CDR3 is 14 residues long. J was trimmed by 7 bases and V by 4 bases; bases with no gene match: 7. CDR3: CASSLGQGVEEQYF. In DNA form, the CDR3 reads TGTGCCAGCAGCCTCGGACAGGGGGTAGAGGAGCAGTACTTC.

This clonotype was seen more than once but under ten times. The chain combines TRBV6-8 with TRBJ2-1, with D possibly being TRBD1 (6 bases). Trimming removed 5 bases at V and 5 bases at J, with 31 bases between. CDR1 MNHGY and CDR2 SAAAGT come from the germline V gene. This CDR3 has 20 amino acids. CDR3 in amino acids: CASSPPTDSRRCLWHNEQFF. DNA of the CDR3: TGTGCCAGCAGTCCACCCACGGACAGTCGGCGTTGCCTTTGGCACAATGAGCAGTTCTTC.

This clonotype has only a few counts. This chain uses TRBV3-1 with TRBJ2-2; D call uncertain. V was trimmed by 1 base and J by 5 bases, leaving 8 bases between them. The CDR3 consists of 14 residues. The germline gives CDR1 LGHDT, CDR2 YNNKEL (reference sequence). The CDR3 sequence: CASSQAFQTGELFF. For the CDR3, the DNA is TGTGCCAGCAGCCAAGCCTTCCAGACCGGGGAGCTGTTTTTT.

The CDR3 spells CSAQAGGWNEQFF. DNA for the CDR3: TGCAGTGCACAAGCGGGGGGGTGGAATGAGCAGTTCTTC. The chain links TRBV20-1 to TRBJ2-1, with 10 positions matching TRBD2. This CDR3 region has 13 residues. With 6 bases clipped from V and 7 bases from J, the junction kept 6 bases outside the gene matches. Looked up from germline, CDR1 is DFQATT and CDR2 is SNEGSKA (reference sequence).

The J gene is TRBJ1-1, the V gene TRBV10-3; the D is unclear. Per germline, CDR1 ENHRY and CDR2 SYGVKD. The CDR3 has 14 residues. Trimming removed 6 bases at V and 2 bases at J, with 13 bases between. This CDR3 reads CAISERPPNTEAFF. CDR3 coding DNA: TGTGCCATCAGCGAGCGCCCACCCAACACTGAAGCTTTCTTT.

This clonotype was found a few times. The chain couples TRBV5-1 to TRBJ1-6; a possible D gene is TRBD1 (6 bases). Germline CDR1 reads SGHRS; CDR2 reads YFSETQ. The CDR3 length is 15 residues. Deletions cut 0 bases from V and 7 bases from J, with 11 bases between. DNA for the CDR3: TGCGCCAGCAGCTTGGAGGGACATCGGAATTCACCCCTCCACTTT. The encoded protein is CASSLEGHRNSPLHF.

This chain uses TRBV20-1 with TRBJ2-1; D perhaps matches TRBD2 (6 bases). V lost 3 bases and J lost 3, with 15 bases in between. Germline-derived CDR1 and CDR2 are DFQATT and SNEGSKA (reference sequence). The CDR3 covers 15 residues. In DNA form, the CDR3 reads TGCAGTGCTAGTTCCGCACTAGCCAACTACAATGAGCAGTTCTTC. Its protein is CSASSALANYNEQFF.